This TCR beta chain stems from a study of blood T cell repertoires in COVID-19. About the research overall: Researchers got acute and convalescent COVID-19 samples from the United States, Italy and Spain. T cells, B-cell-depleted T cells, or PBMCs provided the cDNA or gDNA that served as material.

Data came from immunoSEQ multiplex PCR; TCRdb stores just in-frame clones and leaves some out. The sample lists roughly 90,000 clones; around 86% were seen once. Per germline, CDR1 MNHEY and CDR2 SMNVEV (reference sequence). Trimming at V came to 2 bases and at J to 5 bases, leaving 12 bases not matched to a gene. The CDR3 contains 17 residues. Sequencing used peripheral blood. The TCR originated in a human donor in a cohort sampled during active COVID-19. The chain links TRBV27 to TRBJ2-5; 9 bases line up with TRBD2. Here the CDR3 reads CASSLGGGLAGFETQYF. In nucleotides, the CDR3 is TGTGCCAGCAGTTTAGGGGGGGGGCTAGCGGGATTTGAGACCCAGTACTTC.